These 27 T cell receptor beta chains came from one sample sequenced in a study of T cell changes during pregnancy in multiple sclerosis. Measured with immunoSEQ multiplex PCR; TCRdb has only the in-frame clones, and not every one. The sample has about 50,000 clones; around 87% are singletons. The sample consisted of peripheral blood, taken after pregnancy. These receptors were obtained from a female donor in good health, enrolled as a control in a pregnancy study.

The chain links TRBV4-1 to TRBJ1-2; no firm D call. Germline values: CDR1 MGHRA, CDR2 YSYEKL. V was shortened by 4 bases and J by 4 bases, with 10 bases between the two germline ends. CDR3 size: 13 residues. The DNA of the CDR3 is TGCGCCAGCAGCCCAGACGGGTTCTATGGCTACACCTTC. Translating gives CASSPDGFYGYTF.

This chain uses TRBV7-6 with TRBJ2-7; D is perhaps TRBD1 (6 bases). The CDR3 loop spans 18 amino acids. V lost 5 bases, J lost 4 bases, and 27 bases lay in between. Germline V CDR1 and CDR2: SGHVS, FNYEAQ. CDR3 sequence reads: CASSPHQRYPRDKYEQYF. CDR3 bases: TGTGCCAGCAGCCCCCACCAGCGATACCCCCGGGACAAATACGAGCAGTACTTC.

The DNA for the CDR3 is TGTGCCACAGGGGCTTTGAACACTGAAGCTTTCTTT. Its translation is CATGALNTEAFF. The gene calls are TRBV10-3 and TRBJ1-1; TRBD1 is a possible D gene (6 bases). V shed 10 bases and J shed 0 bases, with 9 bases lying between them. The CDR3 length is 12 residues. Germline-derived CDR1 and CDR2 are ENHRY and SYGVKD.

The chain is built from TRBV30 and TRBJ1-3, with D perhaps matching TRBD1 (5 bases). This CDR3 has 15 residues. Germline V lookup: CDR1 GTSNPN, CDR2 SVGIG (reference sequence). V lost 4 bases to trimming and J lost 11 bases, with 24 bases between them. Here the CDR3 reads CAWTFFGGEGTAIYF. The CDR3, as DNA: TGTGCCTGGACCTTCTTCGGAGGGGAGGGGACGGCCATATATTTT.

This chain connects TRBV19 to TRBJ1-1, with D maybe TRBD1 (5 bases). The V gene lost 6 bases and the J gene lost 0 bases, with 8 bases spanning the gap. CDR1 is LNHDA, CDR2 SQIVND, per germline (reference sequence). This CDR3 comprises 13 residues. DNA for the CDR3: TGTGCCAGTAGCCTGACAGTGAACACTGAAGCTTTCTTT. It specifies CASSLTVNTEAFF.

Concerning this clone: At one boundary the junction diverges from the germline segment, which might be a read error. Other DNA sequences within the sample encode an identical CDR3. This chain connects TRBV7-9 to TRBJ2-1, with 9 bases aligning to TRBD2. CDR3 length: 15 residues. The germline V gene has CDR1 SEHNR and CDR2 FQNEAQ (reference sequence). The CDR3 sequence is CASSLAGSSYNEQFF. The CDR3, as DNA: TGTGCCAGCAGCCTAGCGGGGAGCTCCTACAATGAGCAGTTCTTC.

V usage is TRBV9 and J usage is TRBJ2-3; D is unclear. Trimming took off 4 bases at V and 4 bases at J, with 7 bases between the two ends. CDR1 is SGDLS and CDR2 is YYNGEE in the germline V gene. The CDR3 spans 12 residues. The CDR3 loop reads CASSPPSDTQYF. CDR3 DNA sequence: TGTGCCAGCAGCCCCCCATCAGATACGCAGTATTTT. Full variable domain (remainder filled in from reference TRBV9 and TRBJ2-3): DSGVTQTPKHLITATGQRVTLRCSPRSGDLSVYWYQQSLDQGLQFLIQYYNGEERAKGNILERFSAQQFPDLHSELNLSSLELGDSALYFCASSPPSDTQYFGPGTRLTVL.

There are a few counts of this clone. The chain is built from TRBV4-1 and TRBJ1-1; the match to TRBD1 covers 10 bases. With V trimmed by 3 bases and J by 12 bases, 16 bases remained unmatched. Germline CDR1 and CDR2: MGHRA and YSYEKL. The CDR3 has 16 amino acids. CDR3 amino acids: CASSHLGQGPRDKTFF. CDR3 nucleotide sequence: TGCGCCAGCAGCCACCTGGGACAGGGGCCAAGGGATAAAACTTTCTTT.

V gene TRBV10-3 combines with J gene TRBJ2-5, with D perhaps TRBD2 (6 bases). The CDR3 runs 12 residues. Germline V gene lookup returns CDR1 ENHRY and CDR2 SYGVKD. The ends were cut back, 9 bases at V and 5 bases at J, with 13 bases in the middle. The CDR3 spells CAMAGSGETQYF. In DNA, the CDR3 is TGTGCCATGGCCGGGAGTGGGGAGACCCAGTACTTC.

The genes are TRBV5-1 and TRBJ1-4; 8 positions match TRBD1. The germline CDR1 and CDR2 sequences are SGHRS and YFSETQ. After removal of 4 bases from V and 0 bases from J, the junction contained 5 bases not matched to a gene. The CDR3 contains 16 residues. CDR3 coding DNA: TGCGCCAGCAGCACCCTACAGGGGGCAACTAATGAAAAACTGTTTTTT. Encoded protein: CASSTLQGATNEKLFF.

The chain is built from TRBV5-4 and TRBJ1-1; 7 bases align to TRBD1. The CDR3 spans 15 residues. The germline gives CDR1 SGHNT, CDR2 YYREEE (reference sequence). Trimming cost V 4 bases and J 1 base; bases outside gene matches: 7. The CDR3 protein is CASSLPTGTNTEAFF. The CDR3 bases are TGTGCCAGCAGCCTCCCGACAGGGACGAACACTGAAGCTTTCTTT.

This chain joins TRBV4-1 and TRBJ1-2, with 8 bases aligning to TRBD1. The CDR3 covers 14 residues. With 7 bases clipped from V and 1 base from J, the junction kept 5 bases outside the gene matches. Germline V lookup: CDR1 MGHRA, CDR2 YSYEKL. The CDR3 bases are TGCGCCAGCAATCTCGACAGGGGTAACTATGGCTACACCTTC. Amino acids: CASNLDRGNYGYTF.

The J gene is TRBJ2-7, the V gene TRBV5-1; 10 bases align to TRBD1. There are 15 residues in the CDR3. The trim removed 2 bases at V and 0 bases at J, leaving 2 bases unmatched. CDR1 and CDR2 from the germline V gene are SGHRS and YFSETQ. Here the CDR3 reads CASSFGQGVSYEQYF. In DNA, the CDR3 is TGCGCCAGCAGCTTCGGACAGGGGGTCTCCTACGAGCAGTACTTC.

The chain joins TRBV7-3 to TRBJ2-3; 12 bases map to TRBD2. Unmatched junction bases numbered 8, after V lost 5 bases and J lost 2 bases. The CDR3 extends over 17 amino acids. The germline CDR1 and CDR2 sequences are SGHTA and FQGTGA. CDR3 sequence (DNA): TGTGCCAGCAGCCGATTTTCTAGCGGGGGGGCCACAGATACGCAGTATTTT. Translating it yields CASSRFSSGGATDTQYF.

V usage is TRBV15 and J usage is TRBJ2-7, with TRBD1 matching over 7 bases. Germline CDR1 reads LNHNV; CDR2 reads YYDKDF (reference sequence). The V and J ends lost 3 bases and 6 bases, in that order; junction bases with no gene match: 5. The CDR3 extends over 13 amino acids. CDR3 DNA sequence: TGTGCCACCAGCAGCTCACAGGGGAGCGAGCAGTACTTC. Translated: CATSSSQGSEQYF.

V is TRBV5-1 and J is TRBJ2-1; possibly TRBD2 for D (6 bases). From germline, CDR1 is SGHRS and CDR2 YFSETQ. The germline V and J ends were trimmed by 1 base and 6 bases, with 17 bases remaining between them. The CDR3 contains 16 residues. CDR3 amino acids: CASSLQQAGWSNEQFF. The CDR3 DNA is TGCGCCAGCAGCTTGCAGCAGGCGGGGTGGTCCAATGAGCAGTTCTTC.

The CDR3 sequence is CASSSRWGGTEAFF. The DNA for the CDR3 is TGTGCCAGCAGTTCCCGGTGGGGGGGGACTGAAGCTTTCTTT. The V call is TRBV27, the J call TRBJ1-1, with D possibly TRBD1 on 5 matching bases. In germline, CDR1 is MNHEY, CDR2 SMNVEV (reference sequence). The CDR3 totals 14 residues. The V end was cut by 4 bases, the J end by 5 bases, with 14 bases between.

The chain links TRBV15 to TRBJ2-7, with 7 bases matching TRBD1. V lost 1 base, J lost 0 bases, and 6 bases stayed unmatched. Per germline, CDR1 LNHNV and CDR2 YYDKDF (reference sequence). This CDR3 comprises 16 residues. The CDR3 DNA reads TGTGCCACCAGCAGAGGGGCCGGGACAGCCTCCTACGAGCAGTACTTC. Translated, it gives CATSRGAGTASYEQYF.

The chain has TRBV28 and TRBJ2-1, with 11 bases matching TRBD2. Unmatched junction bases numbered 3, after V lost 4 bases and J lost 4 bases. The CDR3 has 15 amino acids. CDR1 MDHEN and CDR2 SYDVKM come from the germline V gene. The CDR3 loop reads CASSSIAGGYNEQFF. The CDR3 DNA follows: TGTGCCAGCAGTTCTATAGCGGGGGGGTACAATGAGCAGTTCTTC.

The rearrangement uses TRBV30 and TRBJ1-2; a possible D gene is TRBD1 (5 bases). Germline values: CDR1 GTSNPN, CDR2 SVGIG (reference sequence). The CDR3 spans 16 residues. V dropped 2 bases and J dropped 1 base, with 17 bases sitting between them. CDR3 residues: CAWSRGGANVNYGYTF. In DNA, the CDR3 is TGTGCCTGGAGTAGAGGTGGGGCCAATGTTAACTATGGCTACACCTTC.

V and J are TRBV6-5 and TRBJ1-1, with D unclear. CDR3 length: 15 residues. Trimming took 0 bases from V and 3 from J, leaving 11 bases between them. CDR1 is MNHEY, CDR2 SVGAGI, per germline. DNA for the CDR3: TGTGCCAGCAGTTACTCGGATGAGGTAGACACTGAAGCTTTCTTT. Translation: CASSYSDEVDTEAFF.

A few counts support this clone. CDR3 coding DNA: TGTGCCAGTAATGATCGGGGGTACTCACCCCTCCACTTT. It specifies CASNDRGYSPLHF. This sequence joins TRBV19 and TRBJ1-6; tentatively, D is TRBD1 (5 bases). Germline assignment: CDR1 LNHDA and CDR2 SQIVND (reference sequence). The CDR3 sequence is 13 residues long. V was clipped by 7 bases and J by 10 bases, with 14 bases between them.

This clone was detected only a few times. V and J are TRBV4-1 and TRBJ1-6, with 7 bases aligning to TRBD1. From germline, CDR1 is MGHRA and CDR2 YSYEKL. This CDR3 is 15 amino acids long. V trimming: 4 bases; J trimming: 7 bases; junction bases outside the gene matches: 7. The CDR3 DNA sequence: TGCGCCAGCAGCCCGCCAGACAGGGAAAATTCACCCCTCCACTTT. It specifies CASSPPDRENSPLHF.

This chain uses TRBV27 with TRBJ2-7; possibly TRBD2 for D (7 bases). CDR1 is MNHEY, CDR2 SMNVEV, per germline (reference sequence). This CDR3 is 14 amino acids long. Trimming took off 4 bases at V and 2 bases at J, with 12 bases between the two ends. In DNA, the CDR3 is TGTGCCAGCAGTTCCCGAGGGGGGGCCTACGAGCAGTACTTC. This translates into CASSSRGGAYEQYF.

This clone was seen only a few times. The same CDR3 is also encoded by other DNA sequences in this sample. The genes are TRBV7-9 and TRBJ1-2; TRBD1 might be the D (6 bases). The CDR3 is 13 amino acids. Germline V gene sequence: CDR1 SEHNR, CDR2 FQNEAQ (reference sequence). Trimming removed 5 bases at V and 4 bases at J, with 11 bases between. The CDR3 sequence is CASSLDRSYGYTF. DNA of the CDR3: TGTGCCAGCAGCCTCGACAGGTCCTATGGCTACACCTTC.

The chain carries TRBV7-3 and TRBJ2-1, with 8 bases lining up with TRBD1. This CDR3 has 14 amino acids. Germline-derived CDR1 and CDR2 are SGHTA and FQGTGA. V gave up 2 bases and J gave up 10 bases; unmatched junction bases: 7. Here the CDR3 DNA reads TGTGCCAGCAGCTTATTTCAGGGGGCGCGCGAGCAGTTCTTC. Translation gives CASSLFQGAREQFF. Using reference TRBV7-3 and TRBJ2-1 for the parts outside the CDR3, the full variable domain is GAGVSQTPSNKVTEKGKYVELRCDPISGHTALYWYRQSLGQGPEFLIYFQGTGAADDSGLPNDRFFAVRPEGSVSTLKIQRTERGDSAVYLCASSLFQGAREQFFGPGTRLTVL.

V and J are TRBV7-8 and TRBJ2-6; 8 bases align to TRBD1. With 2 bases clipped from V and 0 bases from J, the junction kept 6 bases outside the gene matches. Germline CDR1 SGHVS, CDR2 FQNEAQ. The CDR3 length is 18 residues. The DNA for the CDR3 is TGTGCCAGCAGCTTAAGAACAGGGGGGCGCTCTGGGGCCAACGTCCTGACTTTC. The encoded protein is CASSLRTGGRSGANVLTF.